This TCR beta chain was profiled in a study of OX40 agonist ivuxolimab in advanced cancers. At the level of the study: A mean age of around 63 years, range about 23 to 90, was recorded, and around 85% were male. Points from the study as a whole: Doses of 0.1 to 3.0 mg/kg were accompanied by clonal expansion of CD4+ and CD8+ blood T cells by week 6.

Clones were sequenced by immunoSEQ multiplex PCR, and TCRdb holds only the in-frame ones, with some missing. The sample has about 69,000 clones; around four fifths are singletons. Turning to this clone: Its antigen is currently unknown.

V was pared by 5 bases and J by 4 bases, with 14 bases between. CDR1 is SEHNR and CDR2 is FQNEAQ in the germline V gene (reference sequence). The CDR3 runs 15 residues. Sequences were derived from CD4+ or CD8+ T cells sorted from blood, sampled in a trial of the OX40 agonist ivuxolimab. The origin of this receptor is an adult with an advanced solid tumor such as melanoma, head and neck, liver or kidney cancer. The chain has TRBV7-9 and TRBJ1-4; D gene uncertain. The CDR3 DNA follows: TGTGCCAGCAGCCTTGTGGACGGGCATAATGAAAAACTGTTTTTT. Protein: CASSLVDGHNEKLFF.